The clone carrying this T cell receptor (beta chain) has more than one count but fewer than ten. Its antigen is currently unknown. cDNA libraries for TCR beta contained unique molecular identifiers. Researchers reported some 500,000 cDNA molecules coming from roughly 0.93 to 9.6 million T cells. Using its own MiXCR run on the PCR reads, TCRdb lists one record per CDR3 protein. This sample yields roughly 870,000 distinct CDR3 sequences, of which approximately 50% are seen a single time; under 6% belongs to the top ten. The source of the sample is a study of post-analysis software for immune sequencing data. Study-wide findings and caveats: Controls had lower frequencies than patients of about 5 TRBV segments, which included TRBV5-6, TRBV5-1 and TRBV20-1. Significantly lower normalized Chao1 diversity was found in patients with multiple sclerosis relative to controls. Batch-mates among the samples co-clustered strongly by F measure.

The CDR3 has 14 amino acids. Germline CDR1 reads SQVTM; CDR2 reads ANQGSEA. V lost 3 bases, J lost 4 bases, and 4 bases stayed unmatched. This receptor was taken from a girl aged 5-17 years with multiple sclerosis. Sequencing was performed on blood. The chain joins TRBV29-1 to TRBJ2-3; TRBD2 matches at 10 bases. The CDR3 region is CSVEKSGGADTQYF. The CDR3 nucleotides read TGCAGCGTTGAGAAGAGCGGGGGGGCAGATACGCAGTATTTT.